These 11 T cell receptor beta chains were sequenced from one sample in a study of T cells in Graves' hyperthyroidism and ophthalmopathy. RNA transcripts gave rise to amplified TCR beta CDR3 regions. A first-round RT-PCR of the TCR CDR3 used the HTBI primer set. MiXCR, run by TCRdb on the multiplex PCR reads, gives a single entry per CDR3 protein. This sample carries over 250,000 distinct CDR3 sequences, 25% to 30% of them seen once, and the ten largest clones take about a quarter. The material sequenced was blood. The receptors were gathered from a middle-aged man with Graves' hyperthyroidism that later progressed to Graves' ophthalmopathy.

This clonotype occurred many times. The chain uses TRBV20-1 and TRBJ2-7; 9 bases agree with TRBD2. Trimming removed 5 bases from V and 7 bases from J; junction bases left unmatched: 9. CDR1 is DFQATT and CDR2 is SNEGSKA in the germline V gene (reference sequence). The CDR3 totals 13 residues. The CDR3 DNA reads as TGCAGTGCTCCGGGACTAGCTATGGGTGAGCAGTACTTC. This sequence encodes CSAPGLAMGEQYF.

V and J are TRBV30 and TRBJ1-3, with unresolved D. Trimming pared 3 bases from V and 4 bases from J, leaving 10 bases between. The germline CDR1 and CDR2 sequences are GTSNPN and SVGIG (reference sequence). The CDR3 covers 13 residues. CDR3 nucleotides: TGTGCCTGGAGCTCCGGCGTAGGAAACACCATATATTTT. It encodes CAWSSGVGNTIYF.

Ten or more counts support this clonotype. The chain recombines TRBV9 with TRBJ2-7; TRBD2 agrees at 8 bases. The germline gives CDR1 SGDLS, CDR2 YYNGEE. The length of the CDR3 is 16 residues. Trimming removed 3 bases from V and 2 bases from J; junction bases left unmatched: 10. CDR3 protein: CASSAVTGLATYEQYF. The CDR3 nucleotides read TGTGCCAGCAGCGCAGTTACCGGACTAGCAACCTACGAGCAGTACTTC.

The DNA for the CDR3 is TGTGCCAGCAGGGCTACAGGGGATAACTATGGCTACACCTTC. Translating it yields CASRATGDNYGYTF. The chain employs TRBV6-1 and TRBJ1-2; 7 bases map to TRBD1. V lost 6 bases to trimming and J lost 1 base; unmatched junction nucleotides: 5. CDR1 and CDR2 (germline): MNHNS, SASEGT. The CDR3 contains 14 residues.

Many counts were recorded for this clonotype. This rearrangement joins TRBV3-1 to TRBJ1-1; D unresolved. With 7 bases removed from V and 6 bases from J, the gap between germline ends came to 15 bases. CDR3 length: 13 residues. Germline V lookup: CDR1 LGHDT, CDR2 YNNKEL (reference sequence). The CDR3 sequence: CASTAVFESEAFF. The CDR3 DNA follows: TGTGCCAGCACCGCTGTGTTTGAGTCTGAAGCTTTCTTT.

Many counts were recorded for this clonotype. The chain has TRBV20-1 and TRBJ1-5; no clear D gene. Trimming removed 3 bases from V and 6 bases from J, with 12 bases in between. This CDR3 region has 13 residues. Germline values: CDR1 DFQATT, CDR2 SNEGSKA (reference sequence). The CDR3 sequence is CSARADPSQPQHF. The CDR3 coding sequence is TGCAGTGCTAGGGCGGACCCGAGTCAGCCCCAGCATTTT.

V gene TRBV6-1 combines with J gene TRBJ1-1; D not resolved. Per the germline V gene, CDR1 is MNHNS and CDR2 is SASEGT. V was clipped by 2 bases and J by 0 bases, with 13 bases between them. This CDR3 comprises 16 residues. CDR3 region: CASSESIAVMNTEAFF. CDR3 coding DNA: TGTGCCAGCAGTGAATCAATTGCAGTAATGAACACTGAAGCTTTCTTT.

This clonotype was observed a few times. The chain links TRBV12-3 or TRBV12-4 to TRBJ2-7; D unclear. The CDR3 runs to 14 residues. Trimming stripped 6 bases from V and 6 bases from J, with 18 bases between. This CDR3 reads CASSPYRSRGEQYF. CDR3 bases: TGTGCCAGCAGCCCCTATAGGTCTCGTGGCGAGCAGTACTTC.

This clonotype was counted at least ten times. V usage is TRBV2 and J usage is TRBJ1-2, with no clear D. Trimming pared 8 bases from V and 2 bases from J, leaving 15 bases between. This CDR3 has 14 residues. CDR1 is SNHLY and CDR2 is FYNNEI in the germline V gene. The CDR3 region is CASGLQRINYGYTF. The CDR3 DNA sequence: TGTGCCAGCGGCTTACAAAGAATAAACTATGGCTACACCTTC. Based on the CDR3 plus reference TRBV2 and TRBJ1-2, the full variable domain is EPEVTQTPSHQVTQMGQEVILRCVPISNHLYFYWYRQILGQKVEFLVSFYNNEISEKSEIFDDQFSVERPDGSNFTLKIRSTKLEDSAMYFCASGLQRINYGYTFGSGTRLTVV.

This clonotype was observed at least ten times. The CDR3 coding sequence is TGTGCCAGCAGTGTGACAGGGGGGTACGAGCAGTACTTC. Translation: CASSVTGGYEQYF. The chain employs TRBV12-3 or TRBV12-4 and TRBJ2-7, with 9 bases fitting TRBD1. V was pared by 5 bases and J by 4 bases, with 3 bases of the junction left unmatched. The CDR3 spans 13 residues.

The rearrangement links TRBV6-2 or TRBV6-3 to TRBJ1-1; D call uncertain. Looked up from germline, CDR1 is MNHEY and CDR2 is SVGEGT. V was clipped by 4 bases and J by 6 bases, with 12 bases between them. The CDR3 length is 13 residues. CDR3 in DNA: TGTGCCAGCAGTTCGCCGGGCGAGTCTGAAGCTTTCTTT. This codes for CASSSPGESEAFF.